The rows below give T cell receptor beta chains drawn from one sample of a study of cytomegalovirus exposure and HLA in healthy donors. Profiled with immunoSEQ multiplex PCR; TCRdb holds only in-frame clones, not every one. Of around 130,000 clones detected, about three quarters appear once; the ten largest clones hold 1.5% to 2%. Sample: PBMCs. These receptors all come from a woman aged 25-40 years in good health and CMV-seronegative. CDR3s include the opening cysteine and the closing phenylalanine or tryptophan. Fields, in order: V gene, J gene, D gene, CDR3 protein. A D gene is named only where the DNA matches it firmly.

v_gene: TRBV10-1; j_gene: TRBJ2-7; d_gene: .; CDR3aa: CASSGAGYGEQYF
v_gene: TRBV7-7; j_gene: TRBJ2-5; d_gene: TRBD2; CDR3aa: CASSLAPSGVETQYF
v_gene: TRBV7-9; j_gene: TRBJ1-4; d_gene: .; CDR3aa: CSSSLATGATNEKLFF
v_gene: TRBV4-1; j_gene: TRBJ1-6; d_gene: TRBD1; CDR3aa: CASSQYTGTGLSSPLHF
v_gene: TRBV29-1; j_gene: TRBJ2-5; d_gene: .; CDR3aa: CSVGQLQETQYF
v_gene: TRBV19; j_gene: TRBJ1-3; d_gene: TRBD1; CDR3aa: CASSTGTAGNTIYF
v_gene: TRBV23-1; j_gene: TRBJ2-3; d_gene: .; CDR3aa: CASSQSSGERGKHTDTQYF
v_gene: TRBV27; j_gene: TRBJ1-4; d_gene: TRBD1; CDR3aa: CASRQGAYEKLFF
v_gene: TRBV4-2; j_gene: TRBJ1-5; d_gene: .; CDR3aa: CASSQDQWQPQHF
v_gene: TRBV28; j_gene: TRBJ2-3; d_gene: .; CDR3aa: CASSLGWSAAPDTQYF
v_gene: TRBV10-3; j_gene: TRBJ2-5; d_gene: .; CDR3aa: CAISEGRVAETQYF
v_gene: TRBV7-3; j_gene: TRBJ2-1; d_gene: .; CDR3aa: CASSQRSGEQFF
v_gene: TRBV19; j_gene: TRBJ1-5; d_gene: .; CDR3aa: CASSIWTANQPQHF
v_gene: TRBV6-6; j_gene: TRBJ2-1; d_gene: TRBD2; CDR3aa: CASGRSGDSYNEQFF
v_gene: TRBV28; j_gene: TRBJ2-7; d_gene: TRBD1; CDR3aa: CASSPWTGTDEQYF
v_gene: TRBV18; j_gene: TRBJ2-1; d_gene: .; CDR3aa: CASSPTGCGQFF
v_gene: TRBV9; j_gene: TRBJ2-3; d_gene: TRBD2; CDR3aa: CASSASLTSGSWADTQYF
v_gene: TRBV9; j_gene: TRBJ1-4; d_gene: .; CDR3aa: CASSVGLGTDEKLFF
v_gene: TRBV12-1; j_gene: TRBJ2-7; d_gene: .; CDR3aa: CASSRRERLYEQYF
v_gene: TRBV2; j_gene: TRBJ1-5; d_gene: TRBD1; CDR3aa: CASRGTGTLRPQHF
v_gene: TRBV5-1; j_gene: TRBJ1-5; d_gene: .; CDR3aa: CASSPGTGMKNQPQHF
v_gene: TRBV7-2; j_gene: TRBJ1-1; d_gene: .; CDR3aa: CASSPGSGMNTEAFF
v_gene: TRBV7-2; j_gene: TRBJ1-6; d_gene: .; CDR3aa: CASSSEGRSYNSPLHF
v_gene: TRBV19; j_gene: TRBJ1-5; d_gene: TRBD1; CDR3aa: CASSNDRGKQHF
v_gene: TRBV19; j_gene: TRBJ1-1; d_gene: TRBD1; CDR3aa: CASSIFGTGGLLIF
v_gene: TRBV5-4; j_gene: TRBJ1-2; d_gene: .; CDR3aa: CASSLTGINYGYTF
v_gene: TRBV5-1; j_gene: TRBJ2-5; d_gene: TRBD1; CDR3aa: CASSKGTGRSQYQETQYF
v_gene: TRBV5-4; j_gene: TRBJ2-1; d_gene: .; CDR3aa: CASSSRSEGYNEQFF
v_gene: TRBV18; j_gene: TRBJ2-7; d_gene: TRBD2; CDR3aa: CASSLPSGTEQYF
v_gene: TRBV5-1; j_gene: TRBJ1-4; d_gene: .; CDR3aa: CASSLPTPEKLFF
v_gene: TRBV28; j_gene: TRBJ2-4; d_gene: .; CDR3aa: CASSLEGENIQYF
v_gene: TRBV21-1; j_gene: TRBJ1-2; d_gene: .; CDR3aa: CASSKSALTDYYGYTF
v_gene: TRBV19; j_gene: TRBJ2-1; d_gene: TRBD2; CDR3aa: CASSRQRGGSSYNEQFF
v_gene: TRBV4-1; j_gene: TRBJ1-5; d_gene: TRBD1; CDR3aa: CASSQWTGGSNQPQHF
v_gene: TRBV7-3; j_gene: TRBJ2-1; d_gene: .; CDR3aa: CASSLRGSLMPNEQFF
v_gene: TRBV29-1; j_gene: TRBJ1-1; d_gene: .; CDR3aa: CSGGRNTEAFF